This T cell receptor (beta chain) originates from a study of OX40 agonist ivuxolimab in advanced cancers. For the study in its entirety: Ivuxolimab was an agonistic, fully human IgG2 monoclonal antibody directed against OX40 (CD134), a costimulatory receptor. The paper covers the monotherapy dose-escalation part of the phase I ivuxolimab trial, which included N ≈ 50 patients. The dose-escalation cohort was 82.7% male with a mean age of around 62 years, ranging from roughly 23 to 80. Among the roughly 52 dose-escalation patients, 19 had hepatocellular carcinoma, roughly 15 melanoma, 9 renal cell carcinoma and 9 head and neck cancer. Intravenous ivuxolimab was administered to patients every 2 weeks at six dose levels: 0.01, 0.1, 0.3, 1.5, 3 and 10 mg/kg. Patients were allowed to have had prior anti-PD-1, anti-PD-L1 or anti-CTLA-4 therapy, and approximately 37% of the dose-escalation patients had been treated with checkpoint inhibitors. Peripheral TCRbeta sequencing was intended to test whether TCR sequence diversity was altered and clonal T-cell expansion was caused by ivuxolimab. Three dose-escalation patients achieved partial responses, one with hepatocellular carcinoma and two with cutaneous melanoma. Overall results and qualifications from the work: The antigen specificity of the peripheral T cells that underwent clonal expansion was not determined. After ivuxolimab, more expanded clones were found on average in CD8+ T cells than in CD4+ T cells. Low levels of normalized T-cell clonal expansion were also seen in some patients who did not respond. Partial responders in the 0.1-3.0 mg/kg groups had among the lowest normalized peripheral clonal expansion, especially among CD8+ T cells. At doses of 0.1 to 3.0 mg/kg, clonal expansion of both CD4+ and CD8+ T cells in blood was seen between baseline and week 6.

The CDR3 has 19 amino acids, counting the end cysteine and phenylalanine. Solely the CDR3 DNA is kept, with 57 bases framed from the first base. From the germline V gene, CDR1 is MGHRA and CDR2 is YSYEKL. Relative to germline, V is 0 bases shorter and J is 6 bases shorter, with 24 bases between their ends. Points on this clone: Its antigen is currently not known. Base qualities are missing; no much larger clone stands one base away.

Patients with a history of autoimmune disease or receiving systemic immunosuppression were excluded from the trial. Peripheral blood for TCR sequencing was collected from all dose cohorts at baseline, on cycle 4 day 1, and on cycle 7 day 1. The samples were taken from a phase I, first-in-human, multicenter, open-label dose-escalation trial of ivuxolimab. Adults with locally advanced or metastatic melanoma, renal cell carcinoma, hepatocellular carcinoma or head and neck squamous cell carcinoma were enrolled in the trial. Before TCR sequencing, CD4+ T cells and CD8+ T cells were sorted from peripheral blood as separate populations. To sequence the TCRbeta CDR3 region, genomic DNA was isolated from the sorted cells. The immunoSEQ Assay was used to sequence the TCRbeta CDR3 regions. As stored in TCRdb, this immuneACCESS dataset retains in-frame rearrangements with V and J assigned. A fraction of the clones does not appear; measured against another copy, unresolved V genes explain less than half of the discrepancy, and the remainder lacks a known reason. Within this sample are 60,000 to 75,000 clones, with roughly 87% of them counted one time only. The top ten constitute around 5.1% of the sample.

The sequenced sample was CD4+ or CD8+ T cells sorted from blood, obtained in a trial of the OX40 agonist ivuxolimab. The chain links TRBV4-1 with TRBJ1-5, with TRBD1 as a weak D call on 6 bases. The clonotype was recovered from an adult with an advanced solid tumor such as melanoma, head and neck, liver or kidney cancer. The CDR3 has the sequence CASSQELTRITGLPQPQHF. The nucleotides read TGCGCCAGCAGCCAAGAGTTGACCCGGATAACAGGGTTGCCTCAGCCCCAGCATTTT.